This T cell receptor (beta chain) derives from a study of cytomegalovirus exposure and HLA in healthy donors. Study-wide background: A subsequent analysis stated that the roughly 130 validation repertoires were run on the same platform as the roughly 670 first-cohort repertoires. Findings and caveats of the study: Three of the chains that were CMV-associated were confirmed in vitro to be specific for CMV antigens. Most TCR sequences showed up rarely, but some public TCRs showed up in many donors.

In this sample, this clone turned up once. The antigen remains undetermined. CDR3 length: 12 amino acids. Germline V gives CDR1 MDHEN, CDR2 SYDVKM. Trimming at V came to 7 bases and at J to 10 bases, leaving 8 bases not matched to a gene. Sequencing was performed with immunoSEQ multiplex PCR; in TCRdb, only in-frame clones are kept and a portion is missing. The table has about 130,000 clones, 89% seen once. This TCR was recovered from a woman aged 18 to 35 in good health and CMV-seropositive. The source material was PBMCs. The rearrangement joins TRBV28 to TRBJ1-1; 8 bases align to TRBD1. The CDR3 DNA is TGTGCCAGCACCCCGGACAGGGAAGGAGCTTTCTTT. Translating it yields CASTPDREGAFF.